This T cell receptor (beta chain) emerged from a study of blood T cell repertoires in COVID-19. The overall study: Samples of COVID-19 (acute and convalescent) were obtained from the United States, Italy and Spain.

This clone was seen a handful of times. The CDR3 has 15 residues. In germline, CDR1 is SGHNT, CDR2 YYREEE (reference sequence). V was pared by 0 bases and J by 2 bases, with 6 bases between. In the study's own analysis: Counts of nucleated cells, estimated from reference gene primer amplification, were obtained. The protocol was immunoSEQ multiplex PCR, while the TCRdb copy is restricted to in-frame clones and leaves out a portion. Clonal size and the V and J genes are those of that table, whereas D and trimming came from the DNA. The sample consists of 120,000 or so clones, about four fifths of them appearing once.

The sequenced sample was peripheral blood. This sequence was found in a man of 80 years or more with active or convalescent COVID-19. This sequence joins TRBV5-4 and TRBJ2-6; D possibly corresponds to TRBD1 (6 bases). The CDR3 sequence is CASSLGGPGANVLTF. For the CDR3, the DNA is TGTGCCAGCAGCTTGGGGGGGCCTGGGGCCAACGTCCTGACTTTC.